These 5 T cell receptor beta chains came from one sample sequenced in a study of cytomegalovirus exposure and HLA in healthy donors. Primers for the PCR totalled 60 Vbeta and 13 Jbeta. Sequencing used immunoSEQ multiplex PCR; TCRdb keeps in-frame clones, though not all of them. The sample has around 110,000 clones; around 86% are singletons. Sequencing input: PBMCs. Receptor source: a man aged 25 to 45 in good health and CMV-seronegative.

This chain links TRBV6-6 with TRBJ2-7; 9 bases are a match to TRBD2. The V segment lost 5 bases and the J segment 3 bases; nucleotides outside the gene matches: 8. The CDR3 covers 15 residues. The germline gives CDR1 MNHNY, CDR2 SVGAGI (reference sequence). CDR3 region: CASSDGGGARYEQYF. The CDR3 region has the DNA TGTGCCAGCAGTGATGGCGGGGGGGCCCGCTACGAGCAGTACTTC.

This clone was recorded once. The chain joins TRBV15 to TRBJ1-1; D unresolved. The CDR3 sequence is 13 residues long. Trimming removed 0 bases from V and 6 bases from J, with 8 bases in between. The germline CDR1 and CDR2 sequences are LNHNV and YYDKDF (reference sequence). The CDR3 protein is CATSRERFAEAFF. In DNA form, the CDR3 reads TGTGCCACCAGCAGAGAGAGGTTCGCTGAAGCTTTCTTT.

V and J are TRBV7-2 and TRBJ1-5, with TRBD1 matching over 7 bases. The CDR3 is made up of 14 amino acids. V shed 6 bases, J shed 2 bases, and the junction held 4 bases outside the gene matches. Germline CDR1 SGHTA, CDR2 FQGNSA. The DNA for the CDR3 is TGTGCCAGCAGTGTTGACAGGGGCAATCAGCCCCAGCATTTT. This translates into CASSVDRGNQPQHF.

This chain uses TRBV29-1 with TRBJ1-2; 7 positions agree with TRBD1. Per the germline V gene, CDR1 is SQVTM and CDR2 is ANQGSEA. The CDR3 consists of 14 residues. V was pared by 3 bases and J by 0 bases, with 4 bases of the junction left unmatched. CDR3 nucleotide sequence: TGCAGCGTTGATACCAGGGGGTCTAACTATGGCTACACCTTC. Amino acids: CSVDTRGSNYGYTF.

This clone came up a few times. The chain has TRBV28 and TRBJ1-2, with a weak D call TRBD1 (5 bases). The CDR3 length is 13 residues. V lost 2 bases and J 4 bases, leaving 8 bases between the germline ends. Germline CDR1 and CDR2: MDHEN and SYDVKM. The CDR3 sequence is CASSLRGSYGYTF. Written as DNA, the CDR3 is TGTGCCAGCAGTTTACGGGGGAGCTATGGCTACACCTTC.